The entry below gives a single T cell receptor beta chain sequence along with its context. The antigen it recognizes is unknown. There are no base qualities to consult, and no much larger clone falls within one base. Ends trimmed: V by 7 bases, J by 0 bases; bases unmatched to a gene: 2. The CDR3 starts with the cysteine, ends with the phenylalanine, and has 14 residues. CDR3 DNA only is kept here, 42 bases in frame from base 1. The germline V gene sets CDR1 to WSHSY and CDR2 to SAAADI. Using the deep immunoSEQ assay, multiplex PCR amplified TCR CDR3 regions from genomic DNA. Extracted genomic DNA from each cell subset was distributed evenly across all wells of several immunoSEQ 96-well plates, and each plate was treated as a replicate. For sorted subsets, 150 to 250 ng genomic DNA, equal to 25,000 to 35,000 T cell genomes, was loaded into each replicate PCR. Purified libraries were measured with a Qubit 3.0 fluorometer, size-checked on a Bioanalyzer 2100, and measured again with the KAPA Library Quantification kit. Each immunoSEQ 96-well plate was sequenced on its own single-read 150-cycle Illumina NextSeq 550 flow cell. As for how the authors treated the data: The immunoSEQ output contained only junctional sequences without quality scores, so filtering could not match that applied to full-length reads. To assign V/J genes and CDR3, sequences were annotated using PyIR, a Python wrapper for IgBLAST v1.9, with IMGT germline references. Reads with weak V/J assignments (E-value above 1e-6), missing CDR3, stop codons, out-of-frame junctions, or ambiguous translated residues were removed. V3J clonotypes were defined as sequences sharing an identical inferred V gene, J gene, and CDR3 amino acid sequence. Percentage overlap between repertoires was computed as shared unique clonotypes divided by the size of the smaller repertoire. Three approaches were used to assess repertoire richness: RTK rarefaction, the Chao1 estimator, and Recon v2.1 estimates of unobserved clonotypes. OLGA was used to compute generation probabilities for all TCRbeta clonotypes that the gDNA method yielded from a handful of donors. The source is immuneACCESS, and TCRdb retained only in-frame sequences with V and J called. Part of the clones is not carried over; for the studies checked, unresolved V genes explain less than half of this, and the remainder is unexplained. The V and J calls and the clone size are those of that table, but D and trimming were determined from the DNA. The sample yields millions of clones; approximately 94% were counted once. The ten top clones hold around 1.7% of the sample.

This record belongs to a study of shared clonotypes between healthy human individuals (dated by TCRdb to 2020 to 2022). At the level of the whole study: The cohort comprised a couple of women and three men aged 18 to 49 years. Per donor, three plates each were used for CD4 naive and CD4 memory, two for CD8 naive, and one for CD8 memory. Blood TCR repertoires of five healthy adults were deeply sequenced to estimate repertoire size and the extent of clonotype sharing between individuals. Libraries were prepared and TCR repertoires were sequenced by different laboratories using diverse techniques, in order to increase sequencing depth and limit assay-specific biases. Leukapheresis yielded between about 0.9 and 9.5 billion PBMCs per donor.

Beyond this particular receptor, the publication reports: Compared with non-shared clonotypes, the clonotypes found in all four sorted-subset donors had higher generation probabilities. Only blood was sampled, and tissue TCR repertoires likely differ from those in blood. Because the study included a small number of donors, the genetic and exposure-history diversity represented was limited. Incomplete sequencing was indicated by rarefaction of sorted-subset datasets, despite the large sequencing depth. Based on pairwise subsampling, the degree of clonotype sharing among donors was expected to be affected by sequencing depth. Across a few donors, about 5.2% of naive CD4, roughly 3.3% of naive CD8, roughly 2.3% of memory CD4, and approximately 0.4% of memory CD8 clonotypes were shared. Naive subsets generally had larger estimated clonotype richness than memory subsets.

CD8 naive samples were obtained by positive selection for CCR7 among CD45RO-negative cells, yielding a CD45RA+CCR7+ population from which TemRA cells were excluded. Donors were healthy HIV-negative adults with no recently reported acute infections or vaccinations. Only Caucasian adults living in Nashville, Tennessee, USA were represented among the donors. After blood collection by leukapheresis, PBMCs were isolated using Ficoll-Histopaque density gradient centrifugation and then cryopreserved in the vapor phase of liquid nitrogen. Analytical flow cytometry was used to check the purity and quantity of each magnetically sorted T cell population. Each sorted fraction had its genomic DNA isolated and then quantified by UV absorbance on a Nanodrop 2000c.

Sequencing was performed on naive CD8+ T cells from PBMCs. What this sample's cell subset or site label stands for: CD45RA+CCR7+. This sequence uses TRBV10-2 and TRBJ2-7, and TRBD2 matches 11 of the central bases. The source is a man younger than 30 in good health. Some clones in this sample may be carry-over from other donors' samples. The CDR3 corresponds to CASKGLAASYEQYF. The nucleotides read TGCGCCAGCAAGGGACTAGCGGCCTCCTACGAGCAGTACTTC.